Presented here are 21 T cell receptor beta chains from one specimen sequenced in a study of T cells in Graves' hyperthyroidism and ophthalmopathy. Amplification targeted TCR beta CDR3 regions from RNA transcripts. TCR CDR3 underwent first-round RT-PCR with the HTBI primer set. TCRdb fed the multiplex PCR reads into MiXCR, producing one record per CDR3 protein. This sample yields 500,000 to 600,000 distinct CDR3 sequences, of which nearly 20% are seen a single time; around 50% belongs to the top ten. Sequencing was carried out using blood. The receptors were sampled from a middle-aged man with Graves' ophthalmopathy.

V usage is TRBV14 and J usage is TRBJ1-5, with D perhaps TRBD1 (6 bases). The CDR3 loop spans 14 amino acids. V was cut by 5 bases and J by 6 bases, with 14 bases left in between. CDR1 SGHDN and CDR2 FVKESK come from the germline V gene. CDR3 sequence reads: CASSNREEIQPQHF. Here the CDR3 DNA reads TGTGCCAGCAGCAACAGGGAGGAAATTCAGCCCCAGCATTTT.

The chain combines TRBV19 with TRBJ2-7; D is uncertain. The CDR3 loop spans 15 amino acids. The V end was cut by 6 bases, the J end by 6 bases, with 21 bases between. CDR1 and CDR2 from the germline V gene are LNHDA and SQIVND (reference sequence). The CDR3 protein is CASRSGSFGDGEQYF. CDR3 in DNA: TGTGCCAGTAGATCAGGATCCTTCGGCGATGGCGAGCAGTACTTC.

This clonotype was found many times. The V and J genes are TRBV7-8 and TRBJ2-5; D remains ambiguous. CDR3 length: 13 amino acids. From germline, CDR1 is SGHVS and CDR2 FQNEAQ. V was pared by 0 bases and J by 5 bases, with 7 bases between. CDR3: CASSLAGFETQYF. In DNA form, the CDR3 reads TGTGCCAGCAGCTTAGCTGGGTTCGAGACCCAGTACTTC.

This clonotype was found a few times. The CDR3 loop is CASSSGTGGTGANVLTF. The DNA of the CDR3 is TGTGCCAGCAGCTCCGGGACAGGGGGAACTGGGGCCAACGTCCTGACTTTC. J is TRBJ2-6 and V is TRBV3-1; TRBD1 aligns across 11 bases. The CDR3 runs 17 residues. Germline V gene data show CDR1 as LGHDT and CDR2 as YNNKEL (reference sequence). The V segment lost 5 bases and the J segment 2 bases; nucleotides outside the gene matches: 5. Together with reference TRBV3-1 and TRBJ2-6, the CDR3 gives the full variable domain: DTAVSQTPKYLVTQMGNDKSIKCEQNLGHDTMYWYKQDSKKFLKIMFSYNNKELIINETVPNRFSPKSPDKAHLNLHINSLELGDSAVYFCASSSGTGGTGANVLTFGAGSRLTVL.

The chain uses TRBV5-4 and TRBJ2-7; the D call may be TRBD1 or TRBD2 (5 bases each). V was trimmed by 0 bases and J by 2 bases, leaving 12 bases between them. Germline loops: CDR1 SGHNT, CDR2 YYREEE (reference sequence). The CDR3 spans 15 residues. The CDR3 DNA reads TGTGCCAGCAGCTTGGCCCCAGGGAGCACCTACGAGCAGTACTTC. As protein: CASSLAPGSTYEQYF.

This clonotype was seen ten or more times. The chain has TRBV7-2 and TRBJ2-7, with 7 positions matching TRBD2. The CDR3 contains 14 residues. The V gene's germline CDR1 is SGHTA and CDR2 FQGNSA. V lost 3 bases and J lost 3; bases outside the gene matches: 5. The CDR3 region has the DNA TGTGCCAGCAGCTTTGAGGGAGGGTTCTACGAGCAGTACTTC. It encodes CASSFEGGFYEQYF.

This clonotype was recorded at least ten times. The chain recombines TRBV9 with TRBJ2-6, with D possibly being TRBD1 (6 bases). V gave up 4 bases and J gave up 3 bases, with 11 bases separating them. Germline assignment: CDR1 SGDLS and CDR2 YYNGEE. The CDR3 covers 15 residues. The CDR3 here is CASSPRQVGANVLTF. The CDR3 nucleotides read TGTGCCAGCAGCCCCCGACAGGTTGGGGCCAACGTCCTGACTTTC.

V usage is TRBV11-2 and J usage is TRBJ2-7; TRBD2 matches at 8 bases. The CDR3 sequence is 17 residues long. Germline assignment: CDR1 SGHAT and CDR2 FQNNGV. Germline trimming cut 1 base from V and 0 bases from J; bases unmatched to any gene: 8. CDR3 DNA sequence: TGTGCCAGCAGCTTAGTTGCGGGGGGTGTGAGCTCCTACGAGCAGTACTTC. It is translated as CASSLVAGGVSSYEQYF.

There are many counts of this clonotype. The chain links TRBV2 to TRBJ2-3; 7 nucleotides align to TRBD2. This CDR3 contains 14 residues. Germline V CDR1 and CDR2: SNHLY, FYNNEI. The V segment lost 7 bases and the J segment 3 bases; nucleotides outside the gene matches: 7. In DNA form, the CDR3 reads TGTGCCAGCACGCTCGGACTAGGGACAGATACGCAGTATTTT. This sequence encodes CASTLGLGTDTQYF.

This clonotype was found many times. V and J are TRBV28 and TRBJ2-1; 8 bases are a match to TRBD2. Germline-derived CDR1 and CDR2 are MDHEN and SYDVKM. Trimming cost V 4 bases and J 9 bases; bases outside gene matches: 14. The CDR3 is made up of 16 amino acids. DNA for the CDR3: TGTGCCAGCAGTTCCCGGGGAGCGGGAGACGGCATTGAGCAGTTCTTC. Protein sequence: CASSSRGAGDGIEQFF. Together with reference TRBV28 and TRBJ2-1, the CDR3 gives the full variable domain: DVKVTQSSRYLVKRTGEKVFLECVQDMDHENMFWYRQDPGLGLRLIYFSYDVKMKEKGDIPEGYSVSREKKERFSLILESASTNQTSMYLCASSSRGAGDGIEQFFGPGTRLTVL.

This clonotype showed up just a few times. The chain couples TRBV6-2 or TRBV6-3 to TRBJ2-7; D is perhaps TRBD1 (5 bases). The germline V gene encodes CDR1 MNHEY and CDR2 SVGEGT. There are 13 residues in the CDR3. V was cut by 2 bases and J by 3 bases, with 8 bases left in between. DNA for the CDR3: TGTGCCAGCAGTTACGACAGTTACTACGAGCAGTACTTC. Amino acid sequence: CASSYDSYYEQYF.

V gene TRBV15 combines with J gene TRBJ2-3; D gene ambiguous. Germline loops: CDR1 LNHNV, CDR2 YYDKDF (reference sequence). The germline V and J ends were trimmed by 0 bases and 3 bases, with 13 bases remaining between them. CDR3 length equals 16 residues. CDR3 sequence reads: CATSRDNWSGTDTQYF. DNA of the CDR3: TGTGCCACCAGCAGAGATAACTGGTCTGGGACAGATACGCAGTATTTT.

The J gene is TRBJ2-7, the V gene TRBV27, with D uncertain. The CDR3 sequence is 11 residues long. Germline V CDR1 and CDR2: MNHEY, SMNVEV (reference sequence). The germline V and J ends were trimmed by 11 bases and 3 bases, with 11 bases remaining between them. Written as DNA, the CDR3 is TGTGCCTCCTCCGGGCGCTACGAGCAGTACTTC. Translation gives CASSGRYEQYF.

Concerning this clonotype: A much bigger clone sits one base away, suggesting this may be a read error. This chain links TRBV3-1 with TRBJ2-1; 10 bases match TRBD1. V gave up 3 bases and J gave up 5 bases; unmatched junction bases: 4. The CDR3 runs to 15 residues. The germline CDR1 and CDR2 sequences are LGHDT and YNNKEL (reference sequence). The CDR3 region is CASSHRGQGHNEQFF. The CDR3 DNA sequence: TGTGCCAGCAGCCACCGGGGACAGGGGCACAATGAGCAGTTCTTC.

The sample holds many counts of this clonotype. This CDR3 reads CASIRIPSNTEAFF. CDR3 in DNA: TGTGCCAGCATCCGAATCCCTTCCAACACTGAAGCTTTCTTT. The rearrangement links TRBV12-3 or TRBV12-4 to TRBJ1-1; the D is unclear. The CDR3 loop spans 14 amino acids. V lost 7 bases, J lost 2 bases, and 14 bases lay in between.

This clonotype was detected many times. The chain links TRBV6-2 or TRBV6-3 to TRBJ2-7; D uncertain. The CDR3 consists of 16 residues. Looked up from germline, CDR1 is MNHEY and CDR2 is SVGEGT. The V end lost 4 bases, the J end lost 0 bases, and 16 bases lay between the germline ends. The DNA for the CDR3 is TGTGCCAGCAGTTCGTTACACGGAGAGAGCTCCTACGAGCAGTACTTC. Translation: CASSSLHGESSYEQYF.

The genes are TRBV20-1 and TRBJ2-7; 7 positions agree with TRBD1. Germline CDR1 and CDR2: DFQATT and SNEGSKA (reference sequence). There are 14 residues in the CDR3. Losses at the gene ends were 3 bases for V and 2 bases for J; bases not matched to a gene: 7. The CDR3 DNA is TGCAGTGCTAGTCCGACAGGGTCCCCCTACGAGCAGTACTTC. It encodes CSASPTGSPYEQYF.

The DNA for the CDR3 is TGTGCCAGCAGTCTGTGGAGCTCCTACAATGAGCAGTTCTTC. It specifies CASSLWSSYNEQFF. The chain recombines TRBV6-2 or TRBV6-3 with TRBJ2-1; D not certain. The V end was cut by 5 bases, the J end by 0 bases, with 8 bases between. The germline V gene encodes CDR1 MNHEY and CDR2 SVGEGT. CDR3 size: 14 residues.

The V and J genes are TRBV2 and TRBJ2-5; D might be TRBD2 (7 bases). The CDR3 consists of 14 residues. V was shortened by 7 bases and J by 3 bases, with 15 bases between the two germline ends. The germline gives CDR1 SNHLY, CDR2 FYNNEI. The CDR3 spells CASNNRGGEETQYF. The CDR3 DNA is TGTGCCAGCAACAATAGGGGGGGGGAAGAGACCCAGTACTTC.

This clonotype occurred a few times. This rearrangement joins TRBV4-1 to TRBJ1-4, with D perhaps TRBD1 (6 bases). This CDR3 has 16 amino acids. Germline-derived CDR1 and CDR2 are MGHRA and YSYEKL. V was shortened by 3 bases and J by 10 bases, with 21 bases between the two germline ends. The CDR3 is CASSHPTRDILGKLFF. DNA for the CDR3: TGCGCCAGCAGCCACCCAACGAGGGACATTCTCGGAAAACTGTTTTTT.

In this sample, this clonotype turned up a few times. The chain is built from TRBV18 and TRBJ1-2; D not certain. V dropped 2 bases and J dropped 4 bases, with 14 bases sitting between them. The CDR3 runs 15 residues. Germline values: CDR1 KGHSH, CDR2 LQKENI. The CDR3 here is CASSPSKAGIYGYTF. CDR3 nucleotide sequence: TGTGCCAGCTCACCAAGTAAAGCGGGGATCTATGGCTACACCTTC.